The entry below describes one T cell receptor (beta chain). Antigen specificity is unknown. Each individual donor underwent a draw of about 11 milliliters of peripheral blood. Total RNA extracted from each sample amounted to at least 5.5 micrograms. Primed by a sample-barcoded 5' primer and a J-beta primer mix, a second PCR proceeded for roughly 7 to 11 cycles. One entry per CDR3 protein results from TCRdb running MiXCR on the 5' RACE reads. The sample shows about 800,000 distinct CDR3 sequences, 58% of them seen only once. The source of the sample is a study of blood T cells in healthy people across ages. Notes on the study in general: Estimated diversity that came from one million T cells was considered an underestimate. The study found TCR beta diversity correlated strongly with naive T cell percentage.

The sample was blood. The TCR comes from a man aged 25-45 years in good health.

CDR3 in DNA: TGTGCCAGCAGCCCCGCCTGGCGATCCAACGGAGAGACCCAGTACTTC. Translated, it gives CASSPAWRSNGETQYF. The chain recombines TRBV3-1 with TRBJ2-5, with no clear D. The V gene's germline CDR1 is LGHDT and CDR2 YNNKEL (reference sequence). Trimming took 4 bases from V and 4 from J, leaving 19 bases between them. The CDR3 runs 16 residues.